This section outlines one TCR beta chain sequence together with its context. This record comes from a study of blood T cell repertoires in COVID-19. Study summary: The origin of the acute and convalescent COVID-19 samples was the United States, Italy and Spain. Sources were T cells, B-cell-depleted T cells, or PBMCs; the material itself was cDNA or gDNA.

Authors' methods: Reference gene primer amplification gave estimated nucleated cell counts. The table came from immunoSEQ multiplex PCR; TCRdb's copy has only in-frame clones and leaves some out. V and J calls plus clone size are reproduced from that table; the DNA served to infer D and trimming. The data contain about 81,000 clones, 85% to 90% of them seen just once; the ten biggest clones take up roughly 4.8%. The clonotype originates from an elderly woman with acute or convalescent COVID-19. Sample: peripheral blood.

CDR3 in amino acids: CASSLKVGRTQPQHF. CDR3 DNA sequence: TGTGCCAGCAGCTTAAAGGTGGGGAGGACTCAGCCCCAGCATTTT. The rearrangement joins TRBV7-2 to TRBJ1-5; D is undetermined. The germline gives CDR1 SGHTA, CDR2 FQGNSA. The CDR3 is made up of 15 amino acids. The V and J ends lost 2 bases and 6 bases respectively, with 14 bases between them.